The text below deals with one TCR beta chain. The data were obtained in a study of blood T cell repertoires in COVID-19. Study as a whole: Samples came from the United States, Italy and Spain, spanning acute and convalescent COVID-19. T cells, B-cell-depleted T cells, or PBMCs supplied cDNA or gDNA.

In the study's own analysis: Reference gene primers were amplified, and this amplification served to estimate nucleated cell counts. The protocol was immunoSEQ multiplex PCR, while the TCRdb copy is restricted to in-frame clones and leaves out a portion. From that table come the V and J calls and clone size; the DNA was used to work out D and trimming. The table records about 140,000 clones, roughly 88% of them present only once. The sequenced material came from peripheral blood. The source is a woman aged 55-69 years with acute or convalescent COVID-19.

The CDR3 here is CASSPSGKAKNIQYF. Here the CDR3 DNA reads TGTGCCAGCAGCCCGTCCGGGAAAGCCAAAAACATTCAGTACTTC. V and J are TRBV3-1 (or the pseudogene TRBV3-2) and TRBJ2-4; weak D call: TRBD2 (5 bases). The V and J ends lost 4 bases and 0 bases respectively, with 10 bases between them. CDR3 length equals 15 residues. CDR1 and CDR2 (germline): LGHDT, YNNKEL (reference sequence).